Below, 32 T cell receptor beta chains from the same sample are listed, as sequenced in a study of read filtering for tumor transcriptome and immune sequencing. Molecular barcoded adaptors covering alpha/delta and beta/gamma chains were used on around 400 ng RNA. TCRdb recomputed calls from the reads with MiXCR, one row per CDR3 protein. The sample includes some 120,000 distinct CDR3 sequences, 13% of them seen just once. The sample was a population of CD138-negative cells sorted from bone marrow. The source is a donor at least 40 years old with multiple myeloma.

Many counts were recorded for this clonotype. The chain joins TRBV30 to TRBJ2-2, with a weak D call TRBD2 (6 bases). This CDR3 is built from 14 residues. From germline, CDR1 is GTSNPN and CDR2 SVGIG (reference sequence). The ends were cut back, 1 base at V and 4 bases at J, with 10 bases in the middle. CDR3 DNA sequence: TGTGCCTGGAGTGGGGAAGCGGGCACCGGGGAGCTGTTTTTT. Protein: CAWSGEAGTGELFF.

In its sample, this clonotype was seen many times. The chain couples TRBV7-8 to TRBJ2-5; tentatively, D is TRBD1 (6 bases). Germline V lookup: CDR1 SGHVS, CDR2 FQNEAQ. Trimming left V 1 base short and J 2 bases short, with 8 bases between. The CDR3 covers 14 residues. The CDR3 bases are TGTGCCAGCAGCTTAGGGACAGCGCAAGAGACCCAGTACTTC. It translates to CASSLGTAQETQYF.

The chain joins TRBV24-1 to TRBJ2-7; D unresolved. V lost 3 bases and J lost 2, with 10 bases in between. Germline V lookup: CDR1 KGHDR, CDR2 SFDVKD. The CDR3 sequence is 14 residues long. CDR3 nucleotides: TGTGCCACCAGTGATCCGGACGGAGCCTACGAGCAGTACTTC. It specifies CATSDPDGAYEQYF.

Of note for this clonotype: Being one base from a much bigger clone, this may be a read error. The V and J genes are TRBV29-1 and TRBJ1-2, with unresolved D. V dropped 4 bases and J dropped 7 bases, with 4 bases sitting between them. Germline CDR1 SQVTM, CDR2 ANQGSEA. The CDR3 loop spans 9 amino acids. The CDR3 bases are TGCAGCGTTGGAGGTGGCTACACCTTC. Its protein product is CSVGGGYTF.

At least ten counts were recorded for this clonotype. The rearrangement links TRBV29-1 to TRBJ1-5; 8 bases are shared with TRBD1. Germline CDR1 and CDR2: SQVTM and ANQGSEA. The CDR3 covers 13 residues. V trimming: 4 bases; J trimming: 3 bases; junction bases outside the gene matches: 2. This CDR3 is CSVGDRYNQPQHF. In DNA form, the CDR3 reads TGCAGCGTTGGGGACAGGTACAATCAGCCCCAGCATTTT.

Of note for this clonotype: A junction boundary mismatches the germline segment, possibly from a read error. The gene calls are TRBV5-4 and TRBJ2-7; D uncertain. CDR1 and CDR2 from the germline V gene are SGHNT and YYREEE (reference sequence). The CDR3 runs to 14 residues. This chain's CDR3 is CASSSRQDSYEQYF. The CDR3 nucleotides read TGTGCCAGCAGCTCCCGACAAGACTCCTATGAGCAGTACTTC.

The sample holds a few counts of this clonotype. Just one base apart from a much larger clone, this may be a read error. The rearrangement joins TRBV29-1 to TRBJ2-6; no firm D call. Germline V gene data show CDR1 as SQVTM and CDR2 as ANQGSEA. Trimming cost V 6 bases and J 2 bases, with 8 bases left between them. The CDR3 length is 13 residues. CDR3 sequence reads: CSVSLAGANVLTF. CDR3 sequence (DNA): TGCAGCGTATCTCTAGCTGGGGCCAACGTCCTGACTTTC.

This clonotype has only a few counts. This sequence joins TRBV12-3 or TRBV12-4 and TRBJ1-2; tentatively, D is TRBD1 (5 bases). The CDR3 is 14 amino acids. V was clipped by 3 bases and J by 3 bases, with 11 bases between them. CDR3 sequence: CASSLAGTDYGYTF. The CDR3 nucleotides are TGTGCCAGCAGTTTGGCCGGGACCGACTATGGCTACACCTTC.

The V gene is TRBV5-1, the J gene TRBJ2-1; the match to TRBD1 covers 10 bases. V was pared by 6 bases and J by 5 bases, with 2 bases of the junction left unmatched. Germline-derived CDR1 and CDR2 are SGHRS and YFSETQ. The CDR3 covers 13 residues. The CDR3 region is CASTGQGNNEQFF. CDR3 in DNA: TGCGCCAGCACGGGACAGGGGAACAATGAGCAGTTCTTC.

The chain joins TRBV20-1 to TRBJ2-3; TRBD2 aligns across 10 bases. The CDR3 sequence is 14 residues long. Per germline, CDR1 DFQATT and CDR2 SNEGSKA (reference sequence). Unmatched junction bases numbered 5, after V lost 5 bases and J lost 3 bases. CDR3 nucleotides: TGCAGTGCTGCCGGGACTAGCGTAACAGATACGCAGTATTTT. Protein product: CSAAGTSVTDTQYF.

The chain recombines TRBV12-3 or TRBV12-4 with TRBJ2-2; D call uncertain. The CDR3 has 15 amino acids. V was shortened by 5 bases and J by 3 bases, with 13 bases between the two germline ends. DNA for the CDR3: TGTGCCAGCAGTCCCCCGGGTACCTACACCGGGGAGCTGTTTTTT. Translated, it gives CASSPPGTYTGELFF.

This clonotype is labeled medium-sized. The rearrangement links TRBV19 to TRBJ2-6; the D call may be TRBD1 or TRBD2 (6 bases each). Germline lookup yields CDR1 LNHDA and CDR2 SQIVND (reference sequence). The germline V and J ends were trimmed by 5 bases and 6 bases, with 26 bases remaining between them. This CDR3 contains 19 residues. The CDR3 nucleotides are TGTGCCAGTAGTTCATTCGGTACCGGAGGGAGACAGGCGGCCAACGTCCTGACTTTC. Encoded protein: CASSSFGTGGRQAANVLTF.

In this sample, this clonotype turned up many times. The chain recombines TRBV20-1 with TRBJ2-7; a possible D gene is TRBD1 (6 bases). The CDR3 sequence is 12 residues long. Trimming pared 5 bases from V and 5 bases from J, leaving 13 bases between. Per the germline V gene, CDR1 is DFQATT and CDR2 is SNEGSKA (reference sequence). CDR3 coding DNA: TGCAGTGCTCCGGTACAGGGCGACGAGCAGTACTTC. Translation: CSAPVQGDEQYF.

This clonotype has more than one count but fewer than ten. The chain links TRBV4-2 to TRBJ2-2; D might be TRBD1 or TRBD2, each matching 5 bases. Trimming pared 1 base from V and 2 bases from J, leaving 14 bases between. Germline values: CDR1 LGHNA, CDR2 YNFKEQ. The length of the CDR3 is 17 residues. The CDR3 DNA reads as TGTGCCAGCAGCCAAGCGTCGTGGGACCGAAACACCGGGGAGCTGTTTTTT. Translated: CASSQASWDRNTGELFF.

In this sample, this clonotype turned up many times. The J gene is TRBJ2-3, the V gene TRBV29-1; TRBD1 matches 9 bases. With 7 bases clipped from V and 2 bases from J, the junction kept 4 bases outside the gene matches. The germline V gene has CDR1 SQVTM and CDR2 ANQGSEA. The CDR3 is made up of 13 amino acids. This CDR3 is CSAGQGNTDTQYF. In nucleotides, the CDR3 is TGCAGCGCTGGACAGGGGAACACAGATACGCAGTATTTT.

The sample holds many counts of this clonotype. The chain joins TRBV3-1 to TRBJ2-2; no firm D call. The germline CDR1 and CDR2 sequences are LGHDT and YNNKEL (reference sequence). The CDR3 runs 13 residues. V gave up 4 bases and J gave up 4 bases, with 7 bases separating them. The CDR3: CASSPPGTGELFF. DNA for the CDR3: TGTGCCAGCAGCCCTCCCGGCACCGGGGAGCTGTTTTTT.

This clonotype was observed at least ten times. J is TRBJ1-1 and V is TRBV12-3 or TRBV12-4, with 7 bases fitting TRBD1. The length of the CDR3 is 13 residues. V dropped 5 bases and J dropped 3; count of bases not matched to a gene: 3. CDR3 coding DNA: TGTGCCAGCAGTCGCGGGACAGACACTGAAGCTTTCTTT. Its translation is CASSRGTDTEAFF.

This clonotype was counted ten times or more. The chain's CDR3 is CSANREVVAEAFF. DNA for the CDR3: TGCAGTGCTAACAGGGAGGTGGTGGCTGAAGCTTTCTTT. The chain links TRBV20-1 to TRBJ1-1, with a possible D match to TRBD1 (6 bases). Germline CDR1 DFQATT, CDR2 SNEGSKA (reference sequence). The CDR3 spans 13 residues. Trimming stripped 4 bases from V and 6 bases from J, with 15 bases between.

Concerning this clonotype: A single base separates this from a much larger clone, so it may be a read error. The V and J genes are TRBV28 and TRBJ2-7; TRBD1 is a possible D gene (5 bases). The germline V gene encodes CDR1 MDHEN and CDR2 SYDVKM. This CDR3 is 14 amino acids long. V was cut by 8 bases and J by 1 base, with 15 bases left in between. CDR3 sequence (DNA): TGTGCCAGCGGTTCGTCAGGGTCTTCCTACGAGCAGTACTTC. Encoded protein: CASGSSGSSYEQYF.

This clonotype has a count of ten or more. The rearrangement uses TRBV20-1 and TRBJ2-5; 7 bases align to TRBD1. The CDR3 covers 13 residues. The germline CDR1 and CDR2 sequences are DFQATT and SNEGSKA (reference sequence). V lost 8 bases to trimming and J lost 4 bases; unmatched junction nucleotides: 10. DNA for the CDR3: TGCAGTTCCCCAGGGGGTTATGGAGAGACCCAGTACTTC. Translation gives CSSPGGYGETQYF.

This clonotype was seen at least ten times. V usage is TRBV28 and J usage is TRBJ2-1, with TRBD2 matching over 9 bases. This CDR3 has 15 residues. Germline-derived CDR1 and CDR2 are MDHEN and SYDVKM. The V segment lost 4 bases and the J segment 7 bases; nucleotides outside the gene matches: 8. This chain's CDR3 is CASSSGAGGPNEQFF. CDR3 bases: TGTGCCAGCAGTTCCGGCGCGGGAGGGCCGAATGAGCAGTTCTTC.

The chain has TRBV28 and TRBJ2-7; 7 bases map to TRBD2. The CDR3 extends over 15 amino acids. Germline V gene lookup returns CDR1 MDHEN and CDR2 SYDVKM. With 10 bases clipped from V and 0 bases from J, the junction kept 12 bases outside the gene matches. As DNA, the CDR3 is TGTGCCAACGAAACCCAGGAGCGGGGCTCCTACGAGCAGTACTTC. Its translation: CANETQERGSYEQYF.

This clonotype appeared many times. The rearrangement joins TRBV28 to TRBJ2-7; tentatively, D is TRBD1 (6 bases). V lost 8 bases and J lost 6, with 17 bases in between. The germline V gene encodes CDR1 MDHEN and CDR2 SYDVKM. This CDR3 contains 13 residues. The CDR3 DNA sequence: TGTGCCAGCCTGGGCCAGGGGTTCCGCGAGCAGTACTTC. Translating gives CASLGQGFREQYF.

This clonotype was found once. Just one base apart from a much larger clone, this may be a read error. The chain links TRBV20-1 to TRBJ2-5; 7 bases map to TRBD2. The CDR3 contains 14 residues. Germline loops: CDR1 DFQATT, CDR2 SNEGSKA (reference sequence). This chain's CDR3 is CSALTGGLQETPYF. DNA of the CDR3: TGCAGTGCTCTCACGGGAGGCCTTCAAGAGACCCCGTACTTC.

This clonotype was seen many times. J is TRBJ2-1 and V is TRBV25-1, with 9 bases matching TRBD1. Trimming cost V 3 bases and J 7 bases; bases outside gene matches: 10. This CDR3 has 16 residues. CDR1 is MGHDK and CDR2 is SYGVNS in the germline V gene. The CDR3 reads CASSDATGTGMNEQFF. The CDR3 bases are TGTGCCAGCAGTGACGCAACCGGGACAGGGATGAATGAGCAGTTCTTC.

This clonotype was observed a handful of times. V gene TRBV27 combines with J gene TRBJ1-4; 7 positions agree with TRBD1. Losses at the gene ends were 8 bases for V and 4 bases for J; bases not matched to a gene: 7. CDR1 and CDR2 (germline): MNHEY, SMNVEV (reference sequence). This CDR3 spans 14 amino acids. CDR3 in amino acids: CASAPTGDNEKLFF. CDR3 nucleotide sequence: TGTGCCAGCGCCCCTACAGGGGATAATGAAAAACTGTTTTTT. The full variable domain, completed using reference TRBV27 and TRBJ1-4, is EAQVTQNPRYLITVTGKKLTVTCSQNMNHEYMSWYRQDPGLGLRQIYYSMNVEVTDKGDVPEGYKVSRKEKRNFPLILESPSPNQTSLYFCASAPTGDNEKLFFGSGTQLSVL.

The chain carries TRBV29-1 and TRBJ1-2; tentatively, D is TRBD1 (5 bases). V was cut by 1 base and J by 0 bases, with 6 bases left in between. The CDR3 covers 13 residues. Germline CDR1 is SQVTM and CDR2 is ANQGSEA. This CDR3 is CSVEVRANYGYTF. The DNA for the CDR3 is TGCAGCGTTGAAGTCAGGGCTAACTATGGCTACACCTTC.

The chain recombines TRBV2 with TRBJ2-1; TRBD2 is a possible D gene (5 bases). From germline, CDR1 is SNHLY and CDR2 FYNNEI. The germline V and J ends were trimmed by 8 bases and 8 bases, with 10 bases remaining between them. CDR3 length equals 11 residues. CDR3 sequence (DNA): TGTGCCAGCCGCGAAGCGGATGAGCAGTTCTTC. It specifies CASREADEQFF.

This clonotype was counted at least ten times. The chain's CDR3 is CASTPSGNYGYTF. CDR3 in DNA: TGTGCCAGCACCCCGAGCGGTAACTATGGCTACACCTTC. The V gene is TRBV6-5, the J gene TRBJ1-2; D is unresolved. The CDR3 spans 13 residues. Germline values: CDR1 MNHEY, CDR2 SVGAGI. V lost 7 bases and J lost 1, with 10 bases in between.

The table lists this clonotype with many counts. This chain connects TRBV11-2 to TRBJ2-1; D is ambiguous. This CDR3 contains 13 residues. Germline CDR1 reads SGHAT; CDR2 reads FQNNGV. V lost 8 bases to trimming and J lost 3 bases, with 11 bases between them. The chain's CDR3 is CASPTENYNEQFF. The CDR3 nucleotides read TGTGCCAGCCCTACAGAAAACTACAATGAGCAGTTCTTC.

This clonotype was counted ten times or more. The genes are TRBV6-1 and TRBJ2-1; possibly TRBD1 or TRBD2 for D (5 bases each). Germline CDR1 and CDR2: MNHNS and SASEGT. Trimming cost V 3 bases and J 13 bases, with 16 bases left between them. The CDR3 is 13 amino acids. The DNA of the CDR3 is TGTGCCAGCAGTGACTGGGGCGGAGGACAACAGTTCTTC. This sequence encodes CASSDWGGGQQFF.

This clonotype was counted many times. This rearrangement joins TRBV6-2 or TRBV6-3 to TRBJ2-1; D possibly corresponds to TRBD2 (6 bases). Germline values: CDR1 MNHEY, CDR2 SVGEGT. The V and J ends lost 4 bases and 12 bases respectively, with 22 bases between them. The CDR3 is made up of 15 amino acids. The CDR3 sequence is CASSWGLLRSGGQFF. CDR3 DNA sequence: TGTGCCAGCAGTTGGGGACTTCTTAGATCTGGTGGGCAGTTCTTC.